This T cell receptor (beta chain) was documented in a study of T cells expressing NK-cell markers. Germline V CDR1 and CDR2: LNHNV, YYDKDF (reference sequence). The CDR3 length is 14 residues. With the 5' RACE reads reprocessed, TCRdb shows one record per CDR3 protein and no DNA. Recorded for this sample: roughly 430,000 distinct CDR3 sequences. The chain carries TRBV15 and TRBJ1-1; the D call from TCRdb, TRBD1, cannot be confirmed without DNA. The clonotype was recovered from a woman between 18 and 70 years old in good health. Sequencing was performed on blood T cells: a sorted CD56 or NKG2C T cell subset, CD4+ or CD8+ T cells, or bulk PBMC T cells (not recorded which). The CDR3 reads CATSRDGEGREAFF.